What follows are 30 T cell receptor beta chains derived from one specimen sequenced in a study of identical twins. TCRdb redid the calling of the 5' RACE reads with MiXCR, one entry per CDR3 protein. The repertoire holds fewer than 650,000 distinct CDR3 sequences, with about 7% as singletons. Another study also made use of these data, one on yellow fever vaccine responses in identical twins.

The sample consisted of PBMCs. The receptors here all came from a woman aged 18-30 years in good health.

This clonotype was counted at least ten times. The V call is TRBV15, the J call TRBJ2-5; perhaps TRBD1 as D (6 bases). The V gene lost 5 bases and the J gene lost 2 bases, with 9 bases spanning the gap. The CDR3 has 13 amino acids. CDR1 and CDR2 from the germline V gene are LNHNV and YYDKDF (reference sequence). The CDR3 DNA sequence: TGTGCCACCAGCGTCGGACAGCAAGAGACCCAGTACTTC. It is translated as CATSVGQQETQYF.

There are many counts of this clonotype. The chain combines TRBV20-1 with TRBJ2-3, with TRBD1 identical over 7 bases. The V and J ends lost 3 bases and 3 bases, in that order; junction bases with no gene match: 9. Looked up from germline, CDR1 is DFQATT and CDR2 is SNEGSKA (reference sequence). The CDR3 runs 15 residues. The DNA for the CDR3 is TGCAGTGCTAGTCAGGGACAGCTAGATACAGATACGCAGTATTTT. Translated: CSASQGQLDTDTQYF.

This clonotype was counted only a few times. The chain employs TRBV12-3 or TRBV12-4 and TRBJ2-2; TRBD1 aligns across 7 bases. The ends lost 5 bases at V and 3 bases at J; junction bases unmatched: 9. The CDR3 has 16 residues. As DNA, the CDR3 is TGTGCCAGCAGTACCCCCGGGACAGTTGACACCGGGGAGCTGTTTTTT. Protein product: CASSTPGTVDTGELFF.

In this sample, this clonotype turned up many times. V gene TRBV3-1 combines with J gene TRBJ1-2; D not certain. V lost 1 base and J lost 5, with 5 bases in between. Germline V gene sequence: CDR1 LGHDT, CDR2 YNNKEL (reference sequence). CDR3 length: 12 amino acids. The chain's CDR3 is CASSQAGYGYTF. Here the CDR3 DNA reads TGTGCCAGCAGCCAAGCGGGATATGGCTACACCTTC.

This clonotype showed up many times. V gene TRBV29-1 combines with J gene TRBJ1-1, with D hard to call. Germline assignment: CDR1 SQVTM and CDR2 ANQGSEA. The CDR3 loop spans 10 amino acids. The V and J ends lost 4 bases and 3 bases respectively, with 3 bases between them. The CDR3: CSVVDTEAFF. In DNA, the CDR3 is TGCAGCGTTGTCGACACTGAAGCTTTCTTT.

This chain connects TRBV20-1 to TRBJ2-1, with a tentative D call TRBD2 (5 bases). The CDR3 totals 16 residues. V gave up 0 bases and J gave up 4 bases, with 16 bases separating them. Per germline, CDR1 DFQATT and CDR2 SNEGSKA (reference sequence). This CDR3 is CSARDITLAGYNEQFF. CDR3 in DNA: TGCAGTGCTAGAGATATTACCCTAGCAGGATACAATGAGCAGTTCTTC.

This clonotype was recorded at least ten times. V is TRBV11-2 and J is TRBJ2-1; D ambiguous. The V gene's germline CDR1 is SGHAT and CDR2 FQNNGV. CDR3 length equals 11 residues. The ends were cut back, 2 bases at V and 8 bases at J, with 4 bases in the middle. The CDR3 sequence is CASSLTYEQFF. In nucleotides, the CDR3 is TGTGCCAGCAGCTTAACTTATGAGCAGTTCTTC.

This clonotype occurred many times. The rearrangement uses TRBV7-6 and TRBJ2-2, with 8 bases matching TRBD1. Germline assignment: CDR1 SGHVS and CDR2 FNYEAQ. V trimming: 2 bases; J trimming: 1 base; junction bases outside the gene matches: 6. The CDR3 spans 17 residues. The CDR3 DNA follows: TGTGCCAGCAGCTTAACAGTAGGACAGGGGAACACCGGGGAGCTGTTTTTT. This codes for CASSLTVGQGNTGELFF.

This clonotype was recorded at least ten times. V is TRBV11-2 and J is TRBJ2-4, with 10 bases that match TRBD1. Germline values: CDR1 SGHAT, CDR2 FQNNGV. J gave up 6 bases and V 6 bases, and 5 bases lay outside the gene matches. CDR3 length equals 14 residues. CDR3 sequence (DNA): TGTGCCAGCAGAGGGGGACAGGGGCCAAACATTCAGTACTTC. Protein sequence: CASRGGQGPNIQYF.

There are many counts of this clonotype. V and J are TRBV7-9 and TRBJ1-3; no clear D. Trimming stripped 6 bases from V and 0 bases from J, with 12 bases between. The V gene's germline CDR1 is SEHNR and CDR2 FQNEAQ (reference sequence). The CDR3 length is 15 residues. The CDR3 reads CASRMDGLSGNTIYF. Here the CDR3 DNA reads TGTGCCAGCAGGATGGACGGACTCTCTGGAAACACCATATATTTT.

Details on this clonotype: A read error is possible here, since a much larger clone lies one base away. The CDR3 loop reads CASSYAGNTEAFF. CDR3 coding DNA: TGTGCCAGCAGTTACGCAGGGAACACTGAAGCTTTCTTT. The chain has TRBV6-5 and TRBJ1-1; D is ambiguous. CDR3 length: 13 amino acids. Trimming removed 2 bases at V and 1 base at J, with 5 bases between. CDR1 MNHEY and CDR2 SVGAGI come from the germline V gene.

There are a few counts of this clonotype. This chain uses TRBV28 with TRBJ1-1, with D uncertain. This CDR3 has 15 amino acids. CDR1 and CDR2 (germline): MDHEN, SYDVKM. V lost 5 bases and J 0 bases, leaving 13 bases between the germline ends. The CDR3 sequence: CASSNPAPMNTEAFF. CDR3 DNA sequence: TGTGCCAGCAGTAATCCGGCGCCCATGAACACTGAAGCTTTCTTT.

This clonotype was seen many times. The chain uses TRBV12-3 or TRBV12-4 and TRBJ2-4; D ambiguous. The CDR3 length is 14 residues. V was clipped by 2 bases and J by 0 bases, with 5 bases between them. CDR3 protein: CASSLLIAKNIQYF. CDR3 in DNA: TGTGCCAGCAGTTTACTGATAGCCAAAAACATTCAGTACTTC.

A word on this clonotype: Just one base apart from a much larger clone, this may be a read error. The V and J genes are TRBV13 and TRBJ2-1, with 8 bases that match TRBD1. The CDR3 is 15 amino acids. The germline V gene encodes CDR1 PRHDT and CDR2 FYEKMQ (reference sequence). V gave up 2 bases and J gave up 7 bases; unmatched junction bases: 7. CDR3 amino acids: CASSLWQGAWNEQFF. CDR3 bases: TGTGCCAGCAGCTTATGGCAGGGGGCATGGAATGAGCAGTTCTTC.

This clonotype was found a few times. The CDR3 region has the DNA TGCGCCAGCAGCCAAGAGGGACAGGGAGGGTCCTACGAGCAGTACGTC. It encodes CASSQEGQGGSYEQYV. The V call is TRBV4-1, the J call TRBJ2-7; 9 bases fit TRBD1. Per germline, CDR1 MGHRA and CDR2 YSYEKL. The CDR3 covers 16 residues. The junction had 4 bases not matched to a gene; V was cut back by 0 bases and J by 1 base.

This clonotype was detected ten times or more. The chain combines TRBV10-3 with TRBJ2-1, with TRBD2 identical over 8 bases. Germline values: CDR1 ENHRY, CDR2 SYGVKD. With 2 bases clipped from V and 4 bases from J, the junction kept 1 base outside the gene matches. The CDR3 spans 14 residues. CDR3 protein: CAISEAGGYNEQFF. The CDR3 DNA follows: TGTGCCATCAGTGAGGCGGGAGGTTACAATGAGCAGTTCTTC.

This clonotype was seen more than once but under ten times. V and J are TRBV7-8 and TRBJ2-2; no definite D call. The CDR3 has 15 residues. With 2 bases removed from V and 8 bases from J, the gap between germline ends came to 15 bases. Germline CDR1 SGHVS, CDR2 FQNEAQ. The CDR3, as DNA: TGTGCCAGCAGCTTACGTGCAGGCGGCCTGGGGGAGCTGTTTTTT. This sequence encodes CASSLRAGGLGELFF. Using reference TRBV7-8 and TRBJ2-2 for the parts outside the CDR3, the full variable domain is GAGVSQSPRYKVAKRGQDVALRCDPISGHVSLFWYQQALGQGPEFLTYFQNEAQLDKSGLPSDRFFAERPEGSVSTLKIQRTQQEDSAVYLCASSLRAGGLGELFFGEGSRLTVL.

This chain connects TRBV3-1 to TRBJ2-3, with TRBD1 identical over 8 bases. V lost 3 bases to trimming and J lost 1 base; unmatched junction nucleotides: 15. Per germline, CDR1 LGHDT and CDR2 YNNKEL (reference sequence). The CDR3 is 19 amino acids. In DNA, the CDR3 is TGTGCCAGCAGCCACGCGGGTGTTAGGATGACAGGGGGCACAGATACGCAGTATTTT. Amino acids: CASSHAGVRMTGGTDTQYF.

The J gene is TRBJ2-7, the V gene TRBV6-5; 14 positions match TRBD2. Trimming removed 1 base from V and 7 bases from J; junction bases left unmatched: 6. Germline values: CDR1 MNHEY, CDR2 SVGAGI. The CDR3 length is 16 residues. The CDR3: CASSYLGLAGVREQYF. CDR3 nucleotide sequence: TGTGCCAGCAGTTACTTGGGACTAGCGGGAGTTCGTGAGCAGTACTTC.

This chain uses TRBV3-1 with TRBJ1-1; 7 nucleotides align to TRBD1. Germline V lookup: CDR1 LGHDT, CDR2 YNNKEL (reference sequence). This CDR3 has 18 residues. The V and J ends lost 10 bases and 1 base, in that order; junction bases with no gene match: 21. The CDR3 protein is CAICLKRQGGDANTEAFF. The DNA for the CDR3 is TGTGCCATCTGTTTAAAGAGACAGGGAGGTGATGCGAACACTGAAGCTTTCTTT.

The genes are TRBV3-1 and TRBJ2-7, with 7 bases aligning to TRBD1. V lost 1 base to trimming and J lost 2 bases; unmatched junction nucleotides: 5. The CDR3 runs to 15 residues. Germline CDR1 reads LGHDT; CDR2 reads YNNKEL (reference sequence). The DNA for the CDR3 is TGTGCCAGCAGCCAAGCTTCCGGGACAGCCTACGAGCAGTACTTC. This sequence encodes CASSQASGTAYEQYF.

This clonotype has a count of ten or more. CDR3 sequence reads: CASSSGGYNQPQHF. The CDR3 DNA sequence: TGTGCCAGCAGTTCGGGCGGATACAATCAGCCCCAGCATTTT. The chain carries TRBV5-6 and TRBJ1-5, with D uncertain. CDR3 length: 14 amino acids. V shed 5 bases and J shed 3 bases, with 12 bases lying between them. CDR1 and CDR2 (germline): SGHDT, YYEEEE. Complete variable domain (other parts from reference TRBV5-6 and TRBJ1-5): DAGVTQSPTHLIKTRGQQVTLRCSPKSGHDTVSWYQQALGQGPQFIFQYYEEEERQRGNFPDRFSGHQFPNYSSELNVNALLLGDSALYLCASSSGGYNQPQHFGDGTRLSIL.

Ten or more counts support this clonotype. CDR3 protein: CASSARTGNGNTIYF. CDR3 nucleotides: TGTGCCAGCAGCGCCAGGACAGGGAATGGAAACACCATATATTTT. This rearrangement joins TRBV9 to TRBJ1-3; 8 positions match TRBD1. The CDR3 is 15 amino acids. From germline, CDR1 is SGDLS and CDR2 YYNGEE. V lost 3 bases, J lost 3 bases, and 5 bases stayed unmatched.

The rearrangement links TRBV28 to TRBJ2-5, with D tentatively TRBD1 (6 bases). This CDR3 is 14 amino acids long. The V gene's germline CDR1 is MDHEN and CDR2 SYDVKM. The ends were cut back, 6 bases at V and 3 bases at J, with 14 bases in the middle. The CDR3 protein is CASRLTGMEETQYF. The CDR3 nucleotides read TGTGCCAGCAGGCTAACAGGGATGGAAGAGACCCAGTACTTC. The complete variable domain, with remaining parts taken from reference TRBV28 and TRBJ2-5, reads DVKVTQSSRYLVKRTGEKVFLECVQDMDHENMFWYRQDPGLGLRLIYFSYDVKMKEKGDIPEGYSVSREKKERFSLILESASTNQTSMYLCASRLTGMEETQYFGPGTRLLVL.

The CDR3 nucleotides read TGTGCCAGCAGTCCTTATCGGCACAATGAGCAGTTCTTC. This codes for CASSPYRHNEQFF. V usage is TRBV6-1 and J usage is TRBJ2-1, with D uncertain. V lost 5 bases, J lost 5 bases, and 10 bases lay in between. This CDR3 is built from 13 residues. The V gene's germline CDR1 is MNHNS and CDR2 SASEGT.

This chain links TRBV2 with TRBJ2-7; tentative D call: TRBD1 (5 bases). Germline V CDR1 and CDR2: SNHLY, FYNNEI. This CDR3 region has 15 residues. Deletions cut 2 bases from V and 9 bases from J, with 20 bases between. In nucleotides, the CDR3 is TGTGCCAGCAGTGAACCCGCGACAGTGGGGCCGGGGCAGTACGTC. It codes for CASSEPATVGPGQYV.

The chain links TRBV11-3 to TRBJ2-3; D is possibly TRBD2 (7 bases). V lost 4 bases to trimming and J lost 0 bases, with 29 bases between them. CDR1 is SGHNT, CDR2 YENEEA, per germline. The CDR3 is made up of 21 amino acids. This CDR3 reads CASSSLGLVGAWRRSTDTQYF. Written as DNA, the CDR3 is TGTGCCAGCAGCTCCTTAGGACTAGTGGGGGCCTGGCGTCGGAGCACAGATACGCAGTATTTT.

This clonotype was observed many times. This chain joins TRBV14 and TRBJ2-5, with a possible D match to TRBD1 (6 bases). Germline CDR1 is SGHDN and CDR2 is FVKESK. This CDR3 is built from 16 residues. V lost 5 bases and J 9 bases, leaving 25 bases between the germline ends. CDR3 in amino acids: CASSNQGVDSVGAQYF. The CDR3 coding sequence is TGTGCCAGCAGCAATCAGGGCGTGGACAGCGTGGGAGCCCAGTACTTC. The full variable domain, its missing parts supplied by reference TRBV14 and TRBJ2-5, is EAGVTQFPSHSVIEKGQTVTLRCDPISGHDNLYWYRRVMGKEIKFLLHFVKESKQDESGMPNNRFLAERTGGTYSTLKVQPAELEDSGVYFCASSNQGVDSVGAQYFGPGTRLLVL.

At least ten counts were recorded for this clonotype. V and J are TRBV6-6 and TRBJ2-2; D is unresolved. The germline V gene encodes CDR1 MNHNY and CDR2 SVGAGI (reference sequence). The CDR3 is made up of 12 amino acids. V gave up 3 bases and J gave up 6 bases, with 5 bases separating them. The CDR3 loop is CASSYLPGELFF. DNA for the CDR3: TGTGCCAGCAGTTATCTTCCCGGGGAGCTGTTTTTT.

Ten or more counts support this clonotype. Here the CDR3 reads CASSIETDTQYF. CDR3 bases: TGCGCCAGCAGCATAGAAACAGATACGCAGTATTTT. V gene TRBV5-1 combines with J gene TRBJ2-3; D is ambiguous. V was pared by 4 bases and J by 3 bases, with 6 bases between. The germline V gene encodes CDR1 SGHRS and CDR2 YFSETQ. The CDR3 contains 12 residues.